The present entry profiles one T cell receptor beta chain with its context. After removal of 3 bases from V and 11 bases from J, the junction contained 12 bases not matched to a gene. In germline, CDR1 is LNHDA, CDR2 SQIVND (reference sequence). CDR3 length: 14 residues. In the original processing: The assay estimated nucleated cells by amplifying reference gene primers. This table comes from immunoSEQ multiplex PCR, and its TCRdb copy is limited to in-frame clones, with some not included. V and J calls and clone size are those listed in that table; D and trimming were worked out from the DNA. The sample lists roughly 150,000 clones, about 80% occurring once. The data derive from a study of blood T cell repertoires in COVID-19. Background on the study: COVID-19 samples collected from the United States, Italy and Spain covered acute and convalescent phases.

The V and J genes are TRBV19 and TRBJ1-1; 7 nucleotides align to TRBD1. This clonotype originated in a woman older than 75 with acute or convalescent COVID-19. Sequencing used peripheral blood. CDR3: CASSITTGAGWAFF. The DNA of the CDR3 is TGTGCCAGTAGTATCACCACAGGGGCCGGGTGGGCTTTCTTT.